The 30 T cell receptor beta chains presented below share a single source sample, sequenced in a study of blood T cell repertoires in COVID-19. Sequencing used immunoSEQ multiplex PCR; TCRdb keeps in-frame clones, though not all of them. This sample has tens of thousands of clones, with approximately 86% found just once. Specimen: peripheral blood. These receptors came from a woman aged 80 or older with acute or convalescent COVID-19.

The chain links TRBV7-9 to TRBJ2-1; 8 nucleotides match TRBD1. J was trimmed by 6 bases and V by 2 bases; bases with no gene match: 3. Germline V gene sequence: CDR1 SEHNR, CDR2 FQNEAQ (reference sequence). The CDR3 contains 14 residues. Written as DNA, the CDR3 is TGTGCCAGCAGCTTACCGGACAGGGCCAATGAGCAGTTCTTC. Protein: CASSLPDRANEQFF.

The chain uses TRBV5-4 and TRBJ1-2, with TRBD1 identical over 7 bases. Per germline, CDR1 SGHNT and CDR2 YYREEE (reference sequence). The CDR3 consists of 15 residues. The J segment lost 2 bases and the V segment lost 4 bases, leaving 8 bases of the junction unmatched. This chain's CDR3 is CASSRGTATNYGYTF. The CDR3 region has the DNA TGTGCCAGCAGCCGAGGGACAGCTACAAACTATGGCTACACCTTC.

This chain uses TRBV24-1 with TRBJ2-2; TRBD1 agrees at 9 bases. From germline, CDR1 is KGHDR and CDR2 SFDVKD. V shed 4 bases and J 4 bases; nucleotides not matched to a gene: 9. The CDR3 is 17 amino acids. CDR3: CATSDPPGQGSTGELFF. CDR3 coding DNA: TGTGCCACCAGTGACCCCCCCGGACAGGGGAGCACCGGGGAGCTGTTTTTT.

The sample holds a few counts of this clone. Here the CDR3 reads CASRGLAGTSYEQYF. In DNA, the CDR3 is TGTGCCAGCAGGGGACTAGCGGGGACCTCCTACGAGCAGTACTTC. V is TRBV2 and J is TRBJ2-7; TRBD2 agrees at 13 bases. The CDR3 has 15 amino acids. Per germline, CDR1 SNHLY and CDR2 FYNNEI. V trimming: 6 bases; J trimming: 0 bases; junction bases outside the gene matches: 2.

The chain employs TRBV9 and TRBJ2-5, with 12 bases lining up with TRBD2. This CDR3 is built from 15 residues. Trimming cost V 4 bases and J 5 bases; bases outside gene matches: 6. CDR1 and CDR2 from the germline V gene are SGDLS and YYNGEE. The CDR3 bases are TGTGCCAGCAGCCAATCCGGGACTAGCGGGGAGACCCAGTACTTC. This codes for CASSQSGTSGETQYF.

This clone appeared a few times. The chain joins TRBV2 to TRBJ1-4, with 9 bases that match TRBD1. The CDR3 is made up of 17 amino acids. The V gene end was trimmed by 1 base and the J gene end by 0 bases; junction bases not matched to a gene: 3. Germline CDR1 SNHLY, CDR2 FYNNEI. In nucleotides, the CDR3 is TGTGCCAGCAGTGAAGGGACAGGGGATGCAACTAATGAAAAACTGTTTTTT. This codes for CASSEGTGDATNEKLFF.

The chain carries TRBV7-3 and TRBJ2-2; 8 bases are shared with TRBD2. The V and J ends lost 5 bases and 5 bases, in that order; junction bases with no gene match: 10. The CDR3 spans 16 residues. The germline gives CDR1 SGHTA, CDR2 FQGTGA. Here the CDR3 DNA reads TGTGCCAGCAGCCGCGGGGGGACTCCAAGGACCGGGGAGCTGTTTTTT. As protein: CASSRGGTPRTGELFF.

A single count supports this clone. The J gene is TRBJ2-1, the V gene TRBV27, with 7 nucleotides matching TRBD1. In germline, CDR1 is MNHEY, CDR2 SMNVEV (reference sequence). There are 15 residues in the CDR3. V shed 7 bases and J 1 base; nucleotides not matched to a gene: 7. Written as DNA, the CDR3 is TGTGCCAGCACCAACCAGGGGGTATCCTACAATGAGCAGTTCTTC. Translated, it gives CASTNQGVSYNEQFF.

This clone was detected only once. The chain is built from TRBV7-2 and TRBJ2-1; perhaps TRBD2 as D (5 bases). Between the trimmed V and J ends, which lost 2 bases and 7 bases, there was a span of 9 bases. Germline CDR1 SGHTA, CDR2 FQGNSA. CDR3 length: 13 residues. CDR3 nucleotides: TGTGCCAGCAGCTTATCGGACTTGAATGAGCAGTTCTTC. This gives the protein CASSLSDLNEQFF.

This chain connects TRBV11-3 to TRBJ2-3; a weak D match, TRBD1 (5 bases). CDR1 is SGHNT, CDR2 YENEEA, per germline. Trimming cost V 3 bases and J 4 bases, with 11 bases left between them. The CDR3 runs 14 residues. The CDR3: CASSFFSQADTQYF. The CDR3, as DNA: TGTGCCAGCAGCTTCTTCTCACAGGCAGATACGCAGTATTTT.

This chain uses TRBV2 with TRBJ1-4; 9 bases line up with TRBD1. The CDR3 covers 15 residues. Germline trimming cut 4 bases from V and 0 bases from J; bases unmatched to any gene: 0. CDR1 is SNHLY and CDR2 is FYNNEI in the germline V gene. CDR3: CASSGDRATNEKLFF. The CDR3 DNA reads TGTGCCAGCAGTGGGGACAGGGCAACTAATGAAAAACTGTTTTTT.

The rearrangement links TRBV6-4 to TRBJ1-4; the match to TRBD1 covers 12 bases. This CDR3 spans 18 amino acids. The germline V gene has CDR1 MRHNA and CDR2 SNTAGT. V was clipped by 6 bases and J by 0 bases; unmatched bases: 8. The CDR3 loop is CASRLGQGAPATNEKLFF. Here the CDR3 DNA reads TGTGCCAGCAGGCTGGGACAGGGGGCCCCTGCAACTAATGAAAAACTGTTTTTT.

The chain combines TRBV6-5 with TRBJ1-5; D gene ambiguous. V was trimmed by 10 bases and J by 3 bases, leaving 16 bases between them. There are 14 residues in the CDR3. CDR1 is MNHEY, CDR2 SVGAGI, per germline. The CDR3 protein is CATTRAGSNQPQHF. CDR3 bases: TGTGCCACCACAAGGGCGGGGTCCAATCAGCCCCAGCATTTT.

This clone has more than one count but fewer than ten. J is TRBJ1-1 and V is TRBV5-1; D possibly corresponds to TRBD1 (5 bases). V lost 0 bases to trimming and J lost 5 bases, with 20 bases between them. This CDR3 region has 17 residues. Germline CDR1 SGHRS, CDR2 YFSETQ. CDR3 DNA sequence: TGCGCCAGCAGCTTGGGGGTGGGAACAGGCCGGGGGACTGAAGCTTTCTTT. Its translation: CASSLGVGTGRGTEAFF.

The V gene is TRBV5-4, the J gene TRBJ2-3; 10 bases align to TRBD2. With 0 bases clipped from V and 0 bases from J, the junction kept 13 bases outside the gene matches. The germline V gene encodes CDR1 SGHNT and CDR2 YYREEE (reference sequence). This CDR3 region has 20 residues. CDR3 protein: CASSLGLRLAGPSSTDTQYF. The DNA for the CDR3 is TGTGCCAGCAGCTTGGGCCTCCGACTAGCGGGTCCCTCTAGCACAGATACGCAGTATTTT.

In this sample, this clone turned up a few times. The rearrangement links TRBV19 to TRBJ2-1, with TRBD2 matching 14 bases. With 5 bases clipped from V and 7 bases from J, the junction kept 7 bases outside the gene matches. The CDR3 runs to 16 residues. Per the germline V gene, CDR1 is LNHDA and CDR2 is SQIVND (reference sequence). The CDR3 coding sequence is TGTGCCAGTAGTGCCTGGACTAGCGGGGGGTTTAATGAGCAGTTCTTC. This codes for CASSAWTSGGFNEQFF. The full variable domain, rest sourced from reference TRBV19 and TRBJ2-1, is DGGITQSPKYLFRKEGQNVTLSCEQNLNHDAMYWYRQDPGQGLRLIYYSQIVNDFQKGDIAEGYSVSREKKESFPLTVTSAQKNPTAFYLCASSAWTSGGFNEQFFGPGTRLTVL.

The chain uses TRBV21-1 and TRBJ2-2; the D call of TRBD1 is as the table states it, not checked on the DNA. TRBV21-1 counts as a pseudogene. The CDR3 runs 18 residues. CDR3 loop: CASRQGSGGQGLAGELFF. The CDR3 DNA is TGTGCCAGCAGACAGGGGAGCGGAGGACAGGGGTTGGCCGGGGAGCTGTTTTTT.

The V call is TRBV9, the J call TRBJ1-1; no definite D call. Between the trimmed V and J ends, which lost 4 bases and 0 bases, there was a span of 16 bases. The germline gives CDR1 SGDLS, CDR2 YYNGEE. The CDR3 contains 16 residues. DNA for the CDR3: TGTGCCAGCAGCCCACCAGGTACACAAATGAACACTGAAGCTTTCTTT. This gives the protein CASSPPGTQMNTEAFF. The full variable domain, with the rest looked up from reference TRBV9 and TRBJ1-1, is DSGVTQTPKHLITATGQRVTLRCSPRSGDLSVYWYQQSLDQGLQFLIQYYNGEERAKGNILERFSAQQFPDLHSELNLSSLELGDSALYFCASSPPGTQMNTEAFFGQGTRLTVV.

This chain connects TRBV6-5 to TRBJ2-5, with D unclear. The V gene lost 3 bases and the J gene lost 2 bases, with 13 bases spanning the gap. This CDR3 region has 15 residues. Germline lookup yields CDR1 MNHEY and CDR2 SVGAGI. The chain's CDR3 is CASSYGAHSQETQYF. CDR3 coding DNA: TGTGCCAGCAGTTATGGAGCGCACTCACAAGAGACCCAGTACTTC.

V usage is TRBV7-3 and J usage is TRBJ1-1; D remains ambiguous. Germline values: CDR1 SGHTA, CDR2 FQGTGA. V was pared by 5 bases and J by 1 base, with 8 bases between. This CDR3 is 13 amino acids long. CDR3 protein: CASSGRGNTEAFF. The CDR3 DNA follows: TGTGCCAGCAGCGGCCGGGGGAACACTGAAGCTTTCTTT. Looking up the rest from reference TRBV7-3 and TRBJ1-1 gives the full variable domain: GAGVSQTPSNKVTEKGKYVELRCDPISGHTALYWYRQSLGQGPEFLIYFQGTGAADDSGLPNDRFFAVRPEGSVSTLKIQRTERGDSAVYLCASSGRGNTEAFFGQGTRLTVV.

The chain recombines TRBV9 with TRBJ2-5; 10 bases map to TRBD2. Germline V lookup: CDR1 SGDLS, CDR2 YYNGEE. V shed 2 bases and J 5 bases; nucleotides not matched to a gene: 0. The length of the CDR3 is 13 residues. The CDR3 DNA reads TGTGCCAGCAGCGTGGGACTAGCGGAGACCCAGTACTTC. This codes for CASSVGLAETQYF.

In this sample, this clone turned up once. This CDR3 reads CASSQSQDTEAFF. Here the CDR3 DNA reads TGTGCCAGCAGTCAATCACAGGACACTGAAGCTTTCTTT. The chain employs TRBV12-3 or TRBV12-4 and TRBJ1-1; TRBD1 might be the D (5 bases). CDR3 length: 13 amino acids. Trimming took 5 bases from V and 3 from J, leaving 10 bases between them.

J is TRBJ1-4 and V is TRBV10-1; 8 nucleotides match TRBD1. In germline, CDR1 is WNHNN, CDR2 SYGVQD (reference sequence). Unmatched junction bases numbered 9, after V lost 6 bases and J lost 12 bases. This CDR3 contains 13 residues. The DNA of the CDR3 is TGCGCCAGCAGATACAGGGGGGGGAAGGAACTGTTTTTT. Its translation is CASRYRGGKELFF.

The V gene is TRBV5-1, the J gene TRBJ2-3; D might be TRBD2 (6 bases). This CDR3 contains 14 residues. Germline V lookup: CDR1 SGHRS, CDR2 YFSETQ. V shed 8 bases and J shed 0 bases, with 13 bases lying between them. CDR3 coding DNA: TGCGCCAGTACCCTGACTAGAAGCACAGATACGCAGTATTTT. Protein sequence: CASTLTRSTDTQYF.

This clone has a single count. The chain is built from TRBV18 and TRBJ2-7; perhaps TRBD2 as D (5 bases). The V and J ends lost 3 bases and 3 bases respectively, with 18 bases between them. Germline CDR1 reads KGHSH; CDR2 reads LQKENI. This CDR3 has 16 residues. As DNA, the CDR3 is TGTGCCAGCTCACCCTTTTCGGGAAGCCTAAACTACGAGCAGTACTTC. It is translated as CASSPFSGSLNYEQYF.

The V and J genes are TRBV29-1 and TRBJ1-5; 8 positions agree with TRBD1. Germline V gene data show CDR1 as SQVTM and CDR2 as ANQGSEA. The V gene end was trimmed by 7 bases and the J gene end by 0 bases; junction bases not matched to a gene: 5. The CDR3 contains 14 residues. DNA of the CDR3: TGCAGCGCAGCGACAGGGGCTAGCAATCAGCCCCAGCATTTT. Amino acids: CSAATGASNQPQHF.

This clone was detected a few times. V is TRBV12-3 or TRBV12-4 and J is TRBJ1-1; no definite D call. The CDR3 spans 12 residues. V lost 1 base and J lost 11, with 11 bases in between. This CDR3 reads CASSLVPHEAFF. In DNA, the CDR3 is TGTGCCAGCAGTTTAGTACCGCATGAGGCTTTCTTT.

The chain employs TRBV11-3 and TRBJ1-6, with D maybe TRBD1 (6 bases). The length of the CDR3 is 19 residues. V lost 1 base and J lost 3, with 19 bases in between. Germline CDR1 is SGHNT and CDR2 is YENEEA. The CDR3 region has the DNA TGTGCCAGCAGCTTAGGGCCGCGACAGGTCCCACGCTATAATTCACCCCTCCACTTT. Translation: CASSLGPRQVPRYNSPLHF.

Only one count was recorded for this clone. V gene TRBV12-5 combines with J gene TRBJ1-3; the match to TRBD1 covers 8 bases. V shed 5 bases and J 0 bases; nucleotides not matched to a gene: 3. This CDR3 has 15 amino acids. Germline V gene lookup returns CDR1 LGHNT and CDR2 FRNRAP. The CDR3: CASGLGTGSGNTIYF. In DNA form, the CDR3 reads TGTGCTAGTGGTCTAGGGACAGGCTCTGGAAACACCATATATTTT.

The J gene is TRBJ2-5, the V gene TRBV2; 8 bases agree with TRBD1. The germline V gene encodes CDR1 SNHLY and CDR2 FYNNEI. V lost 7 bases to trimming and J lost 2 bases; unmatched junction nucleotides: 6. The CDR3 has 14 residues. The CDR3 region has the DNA TGTGCCAGCACTTCGACAGGGGCGCAAGAGACCCAGTACTTC. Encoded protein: CASTSTGAQETQYF.